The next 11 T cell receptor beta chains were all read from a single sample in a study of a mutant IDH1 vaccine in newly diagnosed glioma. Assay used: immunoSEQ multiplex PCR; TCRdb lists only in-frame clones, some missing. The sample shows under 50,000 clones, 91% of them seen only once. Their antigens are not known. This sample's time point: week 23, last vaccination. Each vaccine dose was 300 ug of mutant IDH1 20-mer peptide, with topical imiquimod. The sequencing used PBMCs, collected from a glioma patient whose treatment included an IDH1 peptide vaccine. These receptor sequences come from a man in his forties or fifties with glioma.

CDR3: CAGSGGSYNEQFF. The DNA for the CDR3 is TGTGCCGGAAGCGGAGGCTCCTACAATGAGCAGTTCTTC. This rearrangement joins TRBV30 to TRBJ2-1; perhaps TRBD2 as D (5 bases). CDR3 size: 13 residues. Per germline, CDR1 GTSNPN and CDR2 SVGIG (reference sequence). The germline V and J ends were trimmed by 8 bases and 0 bases, with 11 bases remaining between them.

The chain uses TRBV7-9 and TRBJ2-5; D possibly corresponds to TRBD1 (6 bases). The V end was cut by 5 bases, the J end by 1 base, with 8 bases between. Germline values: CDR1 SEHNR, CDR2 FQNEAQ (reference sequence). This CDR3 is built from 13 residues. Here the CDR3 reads CASSRQVQETQYF. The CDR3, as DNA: TGTGCCAGCAGCCGACAGGTCCAAGAGACCCAGTACTTC.

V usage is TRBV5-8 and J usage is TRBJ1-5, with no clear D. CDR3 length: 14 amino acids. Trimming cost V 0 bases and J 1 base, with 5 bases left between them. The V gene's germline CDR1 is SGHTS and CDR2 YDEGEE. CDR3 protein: CASSLEASNQPQHF. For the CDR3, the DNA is TGTGCCAGCAGCTTGGAGGCCAGCAATCAGCCCCAGCATTTT.

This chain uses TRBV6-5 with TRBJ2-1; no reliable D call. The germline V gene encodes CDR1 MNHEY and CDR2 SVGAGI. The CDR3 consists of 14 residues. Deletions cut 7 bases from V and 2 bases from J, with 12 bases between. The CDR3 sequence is CASTGTPTYNEQFF. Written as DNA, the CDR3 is TGTGCCAGCACCGGCACTCCCACCTACAATGAGCAGTTCTTC.

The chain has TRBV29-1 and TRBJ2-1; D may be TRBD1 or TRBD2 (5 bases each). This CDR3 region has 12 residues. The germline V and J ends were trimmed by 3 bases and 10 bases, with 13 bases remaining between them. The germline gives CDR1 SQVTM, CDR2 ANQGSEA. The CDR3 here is CSVEARDLEQFF. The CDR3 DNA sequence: TGCAGCGTTGAGGCCAGGGACCTGGAGCAGTTCTTC.

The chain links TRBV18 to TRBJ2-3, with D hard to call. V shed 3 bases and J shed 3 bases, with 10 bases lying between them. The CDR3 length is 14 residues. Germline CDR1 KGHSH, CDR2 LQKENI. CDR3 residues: CASSPGFGTDTQYF. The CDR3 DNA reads TGTGCCAGCTCACCGGGGTTCGGGACAGATACGCAGTATTTT.

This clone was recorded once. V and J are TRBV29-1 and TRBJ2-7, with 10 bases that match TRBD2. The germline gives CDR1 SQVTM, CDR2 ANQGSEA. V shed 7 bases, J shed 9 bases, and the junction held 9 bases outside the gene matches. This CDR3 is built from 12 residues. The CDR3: CSAVIAGGMQYF. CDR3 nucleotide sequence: TGCAGCGCCGTAATAGCGGGGGGTATGCAGTACTTC.

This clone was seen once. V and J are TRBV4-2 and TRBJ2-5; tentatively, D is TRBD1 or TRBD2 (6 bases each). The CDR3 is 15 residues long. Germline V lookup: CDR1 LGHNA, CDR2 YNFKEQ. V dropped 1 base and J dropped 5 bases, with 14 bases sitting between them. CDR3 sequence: CASSQAPGAGETQYF. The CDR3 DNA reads TGTGCCAGCAGCCAAGCTCCAGGGGCGGGGGAGACCCAGTACTTC.

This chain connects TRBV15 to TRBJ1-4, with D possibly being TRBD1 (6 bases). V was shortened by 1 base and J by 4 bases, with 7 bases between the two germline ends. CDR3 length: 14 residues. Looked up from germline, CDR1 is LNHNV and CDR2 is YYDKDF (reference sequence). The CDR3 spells CATSRGQDNEKLFF. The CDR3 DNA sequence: TGTGCCACCAGCAGAGGACAGGATAATGAAAAACTGTTTTTT.

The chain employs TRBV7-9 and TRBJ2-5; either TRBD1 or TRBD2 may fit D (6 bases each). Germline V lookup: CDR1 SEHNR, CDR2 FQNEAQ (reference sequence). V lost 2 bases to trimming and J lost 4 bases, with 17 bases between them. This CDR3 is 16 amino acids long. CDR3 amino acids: CASSLSPGAEVETQYF. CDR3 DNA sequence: TGTGCCAGCAGCTTATCCCCGGGGGCGGAGGTAGAGACCCAGTACTTC.

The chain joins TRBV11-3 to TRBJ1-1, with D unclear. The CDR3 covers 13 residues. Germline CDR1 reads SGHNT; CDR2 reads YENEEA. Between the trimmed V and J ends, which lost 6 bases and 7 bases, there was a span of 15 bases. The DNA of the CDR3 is TGTGCCAGCAGTAAGTCGTATATCAGTGAAGCTTTCTTT. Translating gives CASSKSYISEAFF. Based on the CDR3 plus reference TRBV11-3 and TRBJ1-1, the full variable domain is EAGVVQSPRYKIIEKKQPVAFWCNPISGHNTLYWYLQNLGQGPELLIRYENEEAVDDSQLPKDRFSAERLKGVDSTLKIQPAELGDSAVYLCASSKSYISEAFFGQGTRLTVV.